This T cell receptor beta chain comes out of a study of STAT5B mutations in CD4+ large granular lymphocyte leukemia. Clones were sequenced by immunoSEQ multiplex PCR, and TCRdb holds only the in-frame ones, with some missing. This sample has 4,200 or so clones, with 60% to 85% found just once. The CDR3 spans 15 residues. CDR1 is LGHNA, CDR2 YNFKEQ, per germline. V lost 2 bases and J lost 0, with 7 bases in between. Input material: PBMCs. The clonotype comes from a man between 60 and 70 years old with CD4+ T-cell large granular lymphocyte leukemia. The J gene is TRBJ2-2, the V gene TRBV4-2; no firm D call. CDR3 bases: TGTGCCAGCAGCCAAAATTATCCGAACACCGGGGAGCTGTTTTTT. Amino acid sequence: CASSQNYPNTGELFF.